This passage covers 28 T cell receptor beta chains from one sample sequenced in a study of T cell repertoires in ileal Crohn's disease. Time point here: neoterminal ileum biopsy at postoperative endoscopy, about 6 months after surgery. Measured with immunoSEQ multiplex PCR; TCRdb has only the in-frame clones, and not every one. Here the sample spans about 62,000 clones, roughly 89% being singletons. The sample taken for sequencing was ileal tissue. These receptors all come from an adult with Crohn's disease.

The genes are TRBV19 and TRBJ1-1; D may be TRBD1 (5 bases). The germline gives CDR1 LNHDA, CDR2 SQIVND (reference sequence). The V and J ends lost 5 bases and 1 base respectively, with 11 bases between them. The length of the CDR3 is 14 residues. CDR3 DNA: TGTGCCAGTAGTCCCGACAGAAAGAACACTGAAGCTTTCTTT. Its translation is CASSPDRKNTEAFF.

The chain has TRBV9 and TRBJ1-2; 12 bases line up with TRBD1. V was pared by 6 bases and J by 10 bases, with 7 bases of the junction left unmatched. This CDR3 region has 13 residues. Per the germline V gene, CDR1 is SGDLS and CDR2 is YYNGEE. CDR3 region: CASTLGTGGTYTF. CDR3 DNA sequence: TGTGCCAGCACCTTGGGGACAGGGGGCACCTACACCTTC.

The chain links TRBV28 to TRBJ2-7; TRBD1 matches at 7 bases. The CDR3 has 13 amino acids. J was trimmed by 2 bases and V by 7 bases; bases with no gene match: 5. Germline assignment: CDR1 MDHEN and CDR2 SYDVKM. CDR3 nucleotide sequence: TGTGCCAGCACGGGACAGCCAGCCTACGAGCAGTACGTC. This sequence encodes CASTGQPAYEQYV.

The J gene is TRBJ2-5, the V gene TRBV6-5; possibly TRBD2 for D (5 bases). Looked up from germline, CDR1 is MNHEY and CDR2 is SVGAGI. Trimming took 1 base from V and 4 from J, leaving 10 bases between them. The CDR3 has 14 amino acids. The CDR3 loop reads CASSYFSSTETQYF. The CDR3, as DNA: TGTGCCAGCAGTTACTTTTCTAGCACAGAGACCCAGTACTTC.

The chain links TRBV5-6 to TRBJ1-2, with 7 bases aligning to TRBD1. The CDR3 is 14 residues long. With 0 bases clipped from V and 4 bases from J, the junction kept 3 bases outside the gene matches. Germline lookup yields CDR1 SGHDT and CDR2 YYEEEE. The CDR3 DNA follows: TGTGCCAGCAGCTTGGTGACAGGGTCCTATGGCTACACCTTC. Translating gives CASSLVTGSYGYTF.

Notes on this clone: One end of the junction fails to match germline, which may point to a read error. The chain uses TRBV18 and TRBJ1-1, with no clear D. CDR3 length equals 14 residues. CDR1 is KGHSH and CDR2 is LQKENI in the germline V gene. The CDR3 DNA is TGTGCCAGCTCCCCACGTGAGACGGGCACTGAAGCTTTCTTT. It yields the protein CASSPRETGTEAFF.

This clone was counted a single time. At one end the junction does not follow the germline gene, possibly because of a read error. The chain couples TRBV7-7 to TRBJ2-2, with D possibly being TRBD1 (6 bases). The CDR3 sequence is 14 residues long. Germline V gene sequence: CDR1 SSHAT, CDR2 FNYEAQ (reference sequence). The CDR3 region is CASSLGTLTGELFF. The CDR3 DNA is TGTGCTAGCAGCTTAGGGACACTCACCGGGGAGCTGTTTTTT.

The chain joins TRBV7-3 to TRBJ2-7; D remains unclear. The V and J ends lost 9 bases and 4 bases respectively, with 10 bases between them. This CDR3 is 11 amino acids long. Looked up from germline, CDR1 is SGHTA and CDR2 is FQGTGA. The DNA for the CDR3 is TGTGCCAGGGTATCCGAGTACGAGCAGTACTTC. It translates to CARVSEYEQYF.

This clone was seen a single time. This sequence joins TRBV27 and TRBJ2-1; possible D gene TRBD2, 5 bases. Germline V CDR1 and CDR2: MNHEY, SMNVEV (reference sequence). This CDR3 spans 13 amino acids. V was shortened by 3 bases and J by 5 bases, with 8 bases between the two germline ends. CDR3 sequence: CASSLRENNEQFF. DNA for the CDR3: TGTGCCAGCAGTTTGAGGGAGAACAATGAGCAGTTCTTC.

In the case of this clone: Relative to the germline gene, one junction end is altered; a read error may explain this. The chain joins TRBV30 to TRBJ2-1; TRBD1 matches at 8 bases. The CDR3 is 13 residues long. Germline V gene data show CDR1 as GTSNPN and CDR2 as SVGIG (reference sequence). The CDR3 DNA sequence: TGTGCCGGGAGCCGACCAGGGGGCCCTGAGCAGTTCTTC. It specifies CAGSRPGGPEQFF.

The chain is built from TRBV28 and TRBJ2-2, with 10 bases lining up with TRBD1. Germline values: CDR1 MDHEN, CDR2 SYDVKM. The trim removed 6 bases at V and 0 bases at J, leaving 4 bases unmatched. The CDR3 has 16 amino acids. The CDR3 DNA reads as TGTGCCAGCAGCCGGGGACAGGGGACGAACACCGGGGAGCTGTTTTTT. Amino acid sequence: CASSRGQGTNTGELFF.

This rearrangement joins TRBV5-5 to TRBJ1-5; 7 nucleotides agree with TRBD1. Losses at the gene ends were 3 bases for V and 5 bases for J; bases not matched to a gene: 2. CDR1 and CDR2 (germline): SGHKS, YYEKEE (reference sequence). This CDR3 comprises 13 residues. CDR3 sequence: CASSWQGDQPQHF. The CDR3 DNA reads TGTGCCAGCAGCTGGCAGGGGGATCAGCCCCAGCATTTT. The whole variable domain, filled in from reference TRBV5-5 and TRBJ1-5, reads DAGVTQSPTHLIKTRGQQVTLRCSPISGHKSVSWYQQVLGQGPQFIFQYYEKEERGRGNFPDRFSARQFPNYSSELNVNALLLGDSALYLCASSWQGDQPQHFGDGTRLSIL.

The chain links TRBV28 to TRBJ2-7; TRBD2 matches at 8 bases. The CDR3 spans 17 residues. CDR1 and CDR2 (germline): MDHEN, SYDVKM. V shed 5 bases, J shed 4 bases, and the junction held 16 bases outside the gene matches. The CDR3 DNA reads as TGTGCCAGCAGTCCGGGTGTTGAAGCGGGGGTATTATACGAGCAGTACGTC. Protein product: CASSPGVEAGVLYEQYV.

The chain recombines TRBV6-5 with TRBJ1-2; no definite D call. Germline V gives CDR1 MNHEY, CDR2 SVGAGI. This CDR3 has 13 residues. V lost 6 bases and J lost 4, with 12 bases in between. CDR3 sequence reads: CASRKPAAYGYTF. The CDR3 region has the DNA TGTGCCAGCAGAAAACCAGCGGCCTATGGCTACACCTTC.

This sequence joins TRBV28 and TRBJ1-1; unclear D gene. The V end was cut by 2 bases, the J end by 1 base, with 5 bases between. Germline values: CDR1 MDHEN, CDR2 SYDVKM. The CDR3 sequence is 13 residues long. As DNA, the CDR3 is TGTGCCAGCAGTTTACTAGGGAACACTGAAGCTTTCTTT. Translating gives CASSLLGNTEAFF.

The rearrangement uses TRBV5-4 and TRBJ2-3, with 8 bases that match TRBD1. The CDR3 sequence is 14 residues long. Germline trimming cut 4 bases from V and 2 bases from J; bases unmatched to any gene: 3. CDR1 is SGHNT and CDR2 is YYREEE in the germline V gene (reference sequence). The CDR3 loop reads CASSVDRATDTQYF. CDR3 coding DNA: TGTGCCAGCAGCGTGGACAGGGCCACAGATACGCAGTATTTT.

The chain is built from TRBV7-3 and TRBJ2-7; maybe TRBD2 (6 bases). This CDR3 is 15 amino acids long. Trimming pared 2 bases from V and 1 base from J, leaving 12 bases between. Germline V lookup: CDR1 SGHTA, CDR2 FQGTGA. In nucleotides, the CDR3 is TGTGCCAGCAGCTTAGACCCCGGGACTTCCTACGAGCAGTACTTC. Protein product: CASSLDPGTSYEQYF.

The V and J genes are TRBV6-1 and TRBJ1-3, with 8 nucleotides matching TRBD1. The V gene end was trimmed by 7 bases and the J gene end by 2 bases; junction bases not matched to a gene: 4. Germline V gene sequence: CDR1 MNHNS, CDR2 SASEGT. This CDR3 is 14 amino acids long. The CDR3 DNA sequence: TGTGCCAGCACCAGGACAGGGCCTGGAAACACCATATATTTT. This encodes CASTRTGPGNTIYF.

The rearrangement links TRBV6-1 to TRBJ1-5; D is perhaps TRBD1 (5 bases). Germline V gene data show CDR1 as MNHNS and CDR2 as SASEGT. V lost 2 bases, J lost 5 bases, and 13 bases lay in between. CDR3 size: 15 residues. DNA of the CDR3: TGTGCCAGCAGTGAAATTAGGGGAGGCTATCAGCCCCAGCATTTT. It specifies CASSEIRGGYQPQHF.

This CDR3 is CASSQDLTTAQHF. The CDR3 coding sequence is TGTGCCAGCAGCCAAGATCTTACAACAGCCCAGCATTTT. The chain has TRBV4-2 and TRBJ1-5; D uncertain. CDR3 length: 13 amino acids. V lost 0 bases to trimming and J lost 11 bases, with 11 bases between them. Per the germline V gene, CDR1 is LGHNA and CDR2 is YNFKEQ.

This chain joins TRBV5-1 and TRBJ1-4; 7 bases match TRBD1. Germline V gene sequence: CDR1 SGHRS, CDR2 YFSETQ. The CDR3 contains 14 residues. Trimming took 4 bases from V and 8 from J; bases not matched to a gene: 8. CDR3 DNA sequence: TGCGCCAGCAGCCCGACAGGGAAGAAGGAAAAACTGTTTTTT. Protein product: CASSPTGKKEKLFF.

CDR3 nucleotide sequence: TGTGCCAGCAGCCAGGAACTTCAGGGGGCCGACTATGGCTACACCTTC. Amino acid sequence: CASSQELQGADYGYTF. The rearrangement joins TRBV5-6 to TRBJ1-2; 8 bases are shared with TRBD1. CDR3 size: 16 residues. The V gene's germline CDR1 is SGHDT and CDR2 YYEEEE. V shed 4 bases, J shed 3 bases, and the junction held 11 bases outside the gene matches.

This clone was detected once. The genes are TRBV9 and TRBJ2-5; no clear D gene. Trimming took off 0 bases at V and 5 bases at J, with 20 bases between the two ends. The CDR3 is 17 amino acids. CDR1 and CDR2 from the germline V gene are SGDLS and YYNGEE. CDR3 nucleotides: TGTGCCAGCAGCGTAGGCCTCTCGGGTAGCTCTTATGAGACCCAGTACTTC. It specifies CASSVGLSGSSYETQYF.

The chain employs TRBV6-5 and TRBJ1-2; tentatively, D is TRBD1 (5 bases). The CDR3 is 15 residues long. V was pared by 0 bases and J by 8 bases, with 16 bases between. Germline V gene data show CDR1 as MNHEY and CDR2 as SVGAGI. The CDR3 here is CASSYSGDQVGGYTF. The CDR3 DNA reads TGTGCCAGCAGTTACTCAGGGGATCAGGTGGGAGGCTACACCTTC.

This clone was seen a few times. The chain couples TRBV28 to TRBJ2-7, with D maybe TRBD2 (6 bases). V was pared by 7 bases and J by 2 bases, with 15 bases between. This CDR3 comprises 14 residues. CDR1 is MDHEN, CDR2 SYDVKM, per germline. The CDR3 is CASMSSDFTYEQYF. The CDR3, as DNA: TGTGCCAGCATGTCTAGCGACTTTACCTACGAGCAGTACTTC.

CDR3 coding DNA: TGTGCCAGCGCCTCCGGGACAACCTACGAGCAGTACTTC. Translating gives CASASGTTYEQYF. The chain has TRBV2 and TRBJ2-7; tentatively, D is TRBD1 (6 bases). V gave up 8 bases and J gave up 2 bases, with 13 bases separating them. The CDR3 runs 13 residues. Germline values: CDR1 SNHLY, CDR2 FYNNEI.

This chain uses TRBV7-9 with TRBJ1-2; D is unclear. V lost 6 bases and J 1 base, leaving 21 bases between the germline ends. Germline V gene lookup returns CDR1 SEHNR and CDR2 FQNEAQ (reference sequence). CDR3 size: 17 residues. CDR3: CASRPSASGLSNYGYTF. CDR3 DNA: TGTGCCAGCAGACCTTCAGCCTCGGGTCTCAGTAACTATGGCTACACCTTC.

This clone was seen a few times. The genes are TRBV7-9 and TRBJ2-7, with no clear D. The CDR3 extends over 11 amino acids. Germline V CDR1 and CDR2: SEHNR, FQNEAQ (reference sequence). V dropped 5 bases and J dropped 2 bases, with 4 bases sitting between them. The CDR3 here is CASSPAYEQYF. DNA of the CDR3: TGTGCCAGCAGCCCAGCCTACGAGCAGTACTTC.